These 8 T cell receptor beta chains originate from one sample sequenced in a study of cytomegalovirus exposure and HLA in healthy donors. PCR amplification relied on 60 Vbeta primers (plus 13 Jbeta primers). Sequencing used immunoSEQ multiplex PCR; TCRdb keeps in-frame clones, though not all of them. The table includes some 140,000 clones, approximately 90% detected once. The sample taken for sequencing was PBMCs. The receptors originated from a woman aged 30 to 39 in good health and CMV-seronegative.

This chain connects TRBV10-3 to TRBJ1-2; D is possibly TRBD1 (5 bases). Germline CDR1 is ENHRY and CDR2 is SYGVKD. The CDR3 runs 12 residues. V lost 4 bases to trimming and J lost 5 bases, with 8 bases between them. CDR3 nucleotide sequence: TGTGCCATCAGTGCACAGGAGTATGGCTACACCTTC. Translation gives CAISAQEYGYTF.

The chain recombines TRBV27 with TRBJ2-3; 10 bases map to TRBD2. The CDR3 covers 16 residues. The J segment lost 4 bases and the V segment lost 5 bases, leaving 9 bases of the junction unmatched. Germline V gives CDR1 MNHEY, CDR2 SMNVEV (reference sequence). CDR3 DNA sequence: TGTGCCAGCAGTCCCTTTAGCGGGGGGAACGCAGATACGCAGTATTTT. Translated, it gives CASSPFSGGNADTQYF.

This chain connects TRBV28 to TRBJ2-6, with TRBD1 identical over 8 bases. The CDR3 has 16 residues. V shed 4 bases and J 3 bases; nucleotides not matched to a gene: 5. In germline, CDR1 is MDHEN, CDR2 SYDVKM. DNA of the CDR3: TGTGCCAGCAGTTGGGTCAGGGGGCGTGGGGCCAACGTCCTGACTTTC. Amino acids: CASSWVRGRGANVLTF.

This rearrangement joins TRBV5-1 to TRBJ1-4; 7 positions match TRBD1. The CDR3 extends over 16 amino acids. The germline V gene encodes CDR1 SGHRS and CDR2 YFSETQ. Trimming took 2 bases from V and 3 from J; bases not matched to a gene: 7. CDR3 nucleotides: TGCGCCAGCAGCTTCAGGGGGGCTGTTGCTAATGAAAAACTGTTTTTT. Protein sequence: CASSFRGAVANEKLFF. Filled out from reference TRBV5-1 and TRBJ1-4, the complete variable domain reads KAGVTQTPRYLIKTRGQQVTLSCSPISGHRSVSWYQQTPGQGLQFLFEYFSETQRNKGNFPGRFSGRQFSNSRSEMNVSTLELGDSALYLCASSFRGAVANEKLFFGSGTQLSVL.

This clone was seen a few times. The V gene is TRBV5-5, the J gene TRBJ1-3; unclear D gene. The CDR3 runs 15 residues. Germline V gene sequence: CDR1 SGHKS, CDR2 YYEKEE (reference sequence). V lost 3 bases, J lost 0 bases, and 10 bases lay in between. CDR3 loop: CASSSSLSSGNTIYF. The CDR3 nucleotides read TGTGCCAGCAGCTCCTCTTTATCCTCTGGAAACACCATATATTTT.

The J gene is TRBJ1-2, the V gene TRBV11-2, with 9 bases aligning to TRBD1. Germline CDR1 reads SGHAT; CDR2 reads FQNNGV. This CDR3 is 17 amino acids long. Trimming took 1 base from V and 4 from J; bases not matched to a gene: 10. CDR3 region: CASSLAPYRGRGYGYTF. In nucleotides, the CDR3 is TGTGCCAGCAGCTTAGCACCTTACAGGGGGCGGGGCTATGGCTACACCTTC.

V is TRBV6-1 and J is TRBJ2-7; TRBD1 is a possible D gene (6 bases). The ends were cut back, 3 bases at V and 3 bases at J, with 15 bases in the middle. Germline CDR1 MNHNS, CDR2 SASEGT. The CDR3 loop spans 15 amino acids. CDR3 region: CASSESRGVGYEQYF. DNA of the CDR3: TGTGCCAGCAGTGAGTCCAGGGGTGTGGGCTACGAGCAGTACTTC.

CDR3: CASSPRRGPQETQYF. DNA of the CDR3: TGTGCCAGCTCACCAAGGAGGGGACCTCAAGAGACCCAGTACTTC. The rearrangement joins TRBV18 to TRBJ2-5; D is possibly TRBD2 (6 bases). CDR1 is KGHSH, CDR2 LQKENI, per germline. Trimming took off 2 bases at V and 2 bases at J, with 12 bases between the two ends. This CDR3 comprises 15 residues.